These 16 T cell receptor beta chains came from one sample sequenced in a study of tumor-infiltrating lymphocytes in primary liver carcinoma. RNA isolated from unsorted whole blood supplied the blood RNA, with germline DNA also extracted. The input was about 490 ng total RNA; TCR beta cDNA was made from it with a constant-region primer. Modified slightly, ARM-PCR produced TCR beta libraries over three nested multiplex PCR rounds. Each of the first two PCR rounds ran approximately 11 cycles with TRBV1-TRBV30 forward and C-beta reverse primers. TCRdb re-analysed the multiplex PCR reads in MiXCR, keeping a single row per CDR3 protein. The data show about 310,000 distinct CDR3 sequences, around three fifths seen once. The specimen was peripheral blood. The receptors stem from a man aged 35-49 years with primary liver carcinoma and hepatitis B virus infection.

Remarks on this clonotype: Likely a read error: the CDR3 ends without its conserved phenylalanine or tryptophan. The chain combines TRBV10-3 with TRBJ2-3, with a tentative D call TRBD1 (5 bases). This CDR3 comprises 14 residues. The germline V gene has CDR1 ENHRY and CDR2 SYGVKD. The CDR3 loop reads CAIKPTASIDTQYL. The CDR3 nucleotides read TGTGCCATCAAACCGACAGCAAGCATAGATACGCAGTATCTT.

The chain uses TRBV7-9 and TRBJ2-7; no clear D gene. The CDR3 has 14 residues. Germline V lookup: CDR1 SEHNR, CDR2 FQNEAQ (reference sequence). V was pared by 5 bases and J by 5 bases, with 16 bases between. The CDR3 loop reads CASSRGGGSNEQYF. The CDR3 DNA is TGTGCCAGCAGCCGAGGTGGCGGTTCCAACGAGCAGTACTTC.

Note on this clonotype: Possible read error: a much larger clone is one base away. The V gene is TRBV4-1, the J gene TRBJ2-7; D gene uncertain. This CDR3 region has 17 residues. V lost 2 bases and J 0 bases, leaving 17 bases between the germline ends. Germline CDR1 is MGHRA and CDR2 is YSYEKL. The CDR3 DNA follows: TGCGCCAGCAGCCAACCATGGAGTGAGACAACCTCCTACGAGCAGTACTTC. Its protein product is CASSQPWSETTSYEQYF.

This clonotype was observed at least ten times. The rearrangement uses TRBV12-3 or TRBV12-4 and TRBJ1-1; D unresolved. The CDR3 covers 14 residues. Trimming pared 6 bases from V and 3 bases from J, leaving 14 bases between. The DNA for the CDR3 is TGTGCCAGCAGCTACCGGGTAGGAGACACTGAAGCTTTCTTT. The encoded protein is CASSYRVGDTEAFF.

Points on this clonotype: The junction departs from germline at one end; a sequencing error may be responsible. V is TRBV11-2 and J is TRBJ2-5, with a tentative D call TRBD2 (6 bases). The CDR3 sequence is 13 residues long. Germline V lookup: CDR1 SGHAT, CDR2 FQNNGV. The CDR3 bases are TGTGCCAGCAGCCTAGGCGGGATGGAGACCCAGTGTTTC. It specifies CASSLGGMETQCF.

This clonotype was recorded a few times. In DNA, the CDR3 is TGCGCCAGCAGCTTGGACAGCGCGAACACCGGGGAGCTGTTTTTT. Its protein product is CASSLDSANTGELFF. This chain links TRBV5-1 with TRBJ2-2; D gene uncertain. Trimming shortened V by 0 bases and J by 0 bases, and 6 bases separated the two germline ends. Looked up from germline, CDR1 is SGHRS and CDR2 is YFSETQ. The CDR3 extends over 15 amino acids.

About this clonotype: The CDR3 ends on some other residue instead of the conserved phenylalanine or tryptophan, so this is likely a read error. No DNA is shown, since the ends of the CDR3 on it are uncertain; the CDR3 is the one TCRdb lists. The gene calls are TRBV29-1 and TRBJ2-7; no DNA check was done on the table's D call, TRBD2. Germline lookup yields CDR1 SQVTM and CDR2 ANQGSEA. Termini included, the CDR3 measures 12 amino acids. The CDR3 reads CSESPGSYEHYL.

As for this clonotype: A much larger clonotype is one base distant, so this may be a read error. Here the CDR3 omits its conserved ending phenylalanine or tryptophan, so a read error is the likely source. V usage is TRBV4-2 and J usage is TRBJ2-5, with 10 bases that match TRBD2. There are 15 residues in the CDR3. Germline V lookup: CDR1 LGHNA, CDR2 YNFKEQ. J was trimmed by 4 bases and V by 1 base; bases with no gene match: 3. The DNA of the CDR3 is TGTGCCAGCAGCCAAGCTAGCGGGAGCGGAGAGACCCAGTACTTA. It translates to CASSQASGSGETQYL.

Points on this clonotype: Since a much larger clone is just one base distant, this may be a read error. This chain joins TRBV5-6 and TRBJ1-6; D possibly corresponds to TRBD1 (6 bases). The CDR3 spans 16 residues. Germline CDR1 is SGHDT and CDR2 is YYEEEE. In DNA form, the CDR3 reads TGTGCCAGCAGCGGGGGGCTGAGCTCCTATAATTCACCCCTCCAATTT. Translated, it gives CASSGGLSSYNSPLQF.

J is TRBJ2-1 and V is TRBV21-1. TRBV21-1 is a documented pseudogene. This CDR3 is built from 15 residues. The CDR3 region has the DNA TGTGCCAGCAGCAATCTACCGAGCTCCTACAATGAGCAGTTCTTC. It encodes CASSNLPSSYNEQFF.

On this clonotype: Given a much more abundant clone one base away, this may be a read error. The V gene is TRBV4-3, the J gene TRBJ2-1, with D unresolved. There are 12 residues in the CDR3. Germline CDR1 and CDR2: LGHNA and YSLEER. Trimming removed 0 bases from V and 10 bases from J, with 7 bases in between. CDR3 in amino acids: CASSQDWSEQFF. CDR3 nucleotide sequence: TGCGCCAGCAGCCAAGATTGGAGCGAGCAGTTCTTC.

This clonotype was recorded at least ten times. V and J are TRBV5-4 and TRBJ2-5; 14 nucleotides line up with TRBD2. The CDR3 has 14 residues. Trimming removed 4 bases from V and 9 bases from J; junction bases left unmatched: 5. Germline CDR1 and CDR2: SGHNT and YYREEE (reference sequence). The CDR3 protein is CASSLGLAGVAQYF. CDR3 bases: TGTGCCAGCAGCCTGGGACTAGCGGGAGTGGCCCAGTACTTC.

This clonotype was seen only once. This may stem from a read error, because a much larger clone lies one nucleotide away. V and J are TRBV4-3 and TRBJ2-7; a possible D gene is TRBD1 (6 bases). Trimming stripped 4 bases from V and 3 bases from J, with 16 bases between. This CDR3 region has 15 residues. Germline assignment: CDR1 LGHNA and CDR2 YSLEER. The CDR3 sequence is CASSLDLGGDYEQYF. CDR3 in DNA: TGCGCCAGCAGCCTAGATCTAGGGGGAGACTACGAGCAGTACTTC.

With regard to this clonotype: This may be a read error, as it is one base from a much larger clone. This chain's CDR3 is CVSRARPGQPQHF. The CDR3 nucleotides are TGTGTCAGCAGGGCCCGGCCGGGTCAGCCCCAGCATTTT. V usage is TRBV6-1 and J usage is TRBJ1-5; tentative D call: TRBD1 (5 bases). Germline V gene data show CDR1 as MNHNS and CDR2 as SASEGT. This CDR3 has 13 residues.

Comments on this clonotype: One junction end disagrees with the germline gene, perhaps due to a read error. The CDR3 DNA reads TGTGCCAACAGCTCCCGGACAGGGAACTCCTACGAGCAGCACTTC. As protein: CANSSRTGNSYEQHF. The chain couples TRBV11-1 to TRBJ2-7; 8 bases line up with TRBD1. The CDR3 sequence is 15 residues long. Germline CDR1 SGHAT, CDR2 FQDESV (reference sequence).

This chain connects TRBV11-1 to TRBJ2-2; TRBD1 aligns across 7 bases. With 5 bases clipped from V and 9 bases from J, the junction kept 9 bases outside the gene matches. Germline CDR1 is SGHAT and CDR2 is FQDESV (reference sequence). The CDR3 runs to 14 residues. CDR3 sequence reads: CASSPNRGARELFF. CDR3 bases: TGTGCCAGCAGCCCAAACAGGGGAGCCCGGGAGCTGTTTTTT.